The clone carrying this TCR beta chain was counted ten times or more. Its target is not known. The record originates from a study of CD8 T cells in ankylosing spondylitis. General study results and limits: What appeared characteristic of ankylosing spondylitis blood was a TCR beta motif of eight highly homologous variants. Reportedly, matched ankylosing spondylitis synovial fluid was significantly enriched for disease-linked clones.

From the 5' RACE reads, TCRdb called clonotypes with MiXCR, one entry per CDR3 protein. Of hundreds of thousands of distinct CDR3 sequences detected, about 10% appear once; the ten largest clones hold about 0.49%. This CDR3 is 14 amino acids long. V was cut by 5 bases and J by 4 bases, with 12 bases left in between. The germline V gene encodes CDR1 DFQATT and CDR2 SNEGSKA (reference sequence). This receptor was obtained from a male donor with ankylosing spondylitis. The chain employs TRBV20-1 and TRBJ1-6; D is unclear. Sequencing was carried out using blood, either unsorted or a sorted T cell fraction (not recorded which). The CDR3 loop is CSASRGGYNSPLHF. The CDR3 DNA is TGCAGTGCTTCCCGTGGAGGGTATAATTCACCCCTCCACTTT.